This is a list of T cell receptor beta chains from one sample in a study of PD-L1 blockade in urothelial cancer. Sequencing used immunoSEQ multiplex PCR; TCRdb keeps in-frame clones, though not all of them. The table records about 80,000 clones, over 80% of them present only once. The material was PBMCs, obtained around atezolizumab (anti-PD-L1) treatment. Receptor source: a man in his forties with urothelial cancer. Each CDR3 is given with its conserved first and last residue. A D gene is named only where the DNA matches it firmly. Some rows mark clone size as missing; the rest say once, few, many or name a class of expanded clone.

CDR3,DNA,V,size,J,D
CAGGADNYGYTF,TGTGCTGGGGGGGCGGATAACTATGGCTACACCTTC,TRBV2,NA,TRBJ1-2,NA
CASSGAGLAKNIQYF,TGTGCCAGCAGCGGAGCGGGACTAGCCAAAAACATTCAGTACTTC,TRBV5-6,NA,TRBJ2-4,TRBD2
CASSVGVDTSYEQYF,TGTGCCAGCAGCGTAGGGGTGGACACCTCCTACGAGCAGTACTTC,TRBV9,NA,TRBJ2-7,NA
CASSPGTSVADTQYF,TGCGCCAGCAGCCCTGGGACTAGCGTTGCAGATACGCAGTATTTT,TRBV5-1,NA,TRBJ2-3,TRBD2
CASHTGTTWSNEQFF,TGTGCCAGCCACACCGGGACTACTTGGAGCAATGAGCAGTTCTTC,TRBV6-1,NA,TRBJ2-1,TRBD2
CASSWGRRGYTF,TGTGCCAGCAGTTGGGGCAGGCGGGGCTACACCTTC,TRBV28,many,TRBJ1-2,NA
CAMGTGDEQFF,TGTGCCATGGGGACTGGGGATGAGCAGTTCTTC,TRBV10-3,NA,TRBJ2-1,NA
CASSQDSQGARPDTQYF,TGCGCCAGCAGCCAAGATAGTCAGGGGGCGCGTCCAGATACGCAGTATTTT,TRBV4-3,NA,TRBJ2-3,TRBD1
CSVEDREGSGEKLFF,TGCAGCGTTGAAGATCGAGAGGGTAGCGGTGAAAAACTGTTTTTT,TRBV29-1,NA,TRBJ1-4,NA
CSVGRGTVENEQFF,TGCAGCGTTGGAAGGGGGACAGTGGAGAATGAGCAGTTCTTC,TRBV29-1,NA,TRBJ2-1,TRBD1
CASSLGGNLGTYEQYF,TGCGCCAGCAGCTTGGGTGGCAATCTTGGTACGTACGAGCAGTACTTC,TRBV5-1,NA,TRBJ2-7,NA
CASSPRVNTEAFF,TGTGCCAGCAGTCCCCGGGTAAACACTGAAGCTTTCTTT,TRBV6-6,many,TRBJ1-1,NA
CASSARLVNNEQFF,TGTGCCAGCAGCGCCAGACTAGTCAACAATGAGCAGTTCTTC,TRBV9,NA,TRBJ2-1,NA
CASSGAGLRIRHEQYF,TGTGCCAGCAGTGGGGCAGGGCTGAGGATCCGCCACGAGCAGTACTTC,TRBV6-1,few,TRBJ2-7,NA
CASSFRDDRGQFYEKLFF,TGTGCCAGCAGTTTTCGGGATGACAGGGGGCAGTTTTACGAAAAACTGTTTTTT,TRBV28,NA,TRBJ1-4,TRBD1
CASGLEGVAGYTF,TGTGCTAGTGGTTTGGAGGGGGTCGCTGGCTACACCTTC,TRBV12-5,NA,TRBJ1-2,NA
CAPGQGEPGHLNYGYTF,TGTGCCCCCGGCCAGGGGGAACCGGGACATTTAAACTATGGCTACACCTTC,TRBV5-3,NA,TRBJ1-2,TRBD1
CASSLRLAGNNEQFF,TGCGCCAGCAGCTTGAGACTAGCGGGGAACAATGAGCAGTTCTTC,TRBV5-1,few,TRBJ2-1,TRBD2
CAWSKGQGWTGELFF,TGTGCCTGGAGCAAGGGACAGGGTTGGACCGGGGAGCTGTTTTTT,TRBV30,NA,TRBJ2-2,TRBD1
CASRRSSGRPDTQYF,TGTGCCAGCAGACGTTCTAGCGGGAGGCCAGATACGCAGTATTTT,TRBV27,NA,TRBJ2-3,TRBD2
CASSEMGTSGTARTDTQYF,TGTGCCAGCAGCGAGATGGGGACTAGCGGGACGGCCCGCACAGATACGCAGTATTTT,TRBV9,NA,TRBJ2-3,TRBD2
CASSLIASSETQYF,TGTGCCAGCAGCTTGATAGCCAGTTCAGAGACCCAGTACTTC,TRBV5-4,NA,TRBJ2-5,NA
CAIRDSPNQPQHF,TGTGCCATCAGGGACAGCCCGAATCAGCCCCAGCATTTT,TRBV10-3,once,TRBJ1-5,NA
CASSPRGSYNEQFF,TGTGCCAGCAGCCCCCGGGGCTCCTACAATGAGCAGTTCTTC,TRBV14,few,TRBJ2-1,NA
CAWSRGRASGNTIYF,TGTGCCTGGAGTCGCGGCAGGGCCTCTGGAAACACCATATATTTT,TRBV30,NA,TRBJ1-3,NA
CASSVFDSASTDTQYF,TGTGCCAGCAGCGTCTTTGACAGCGCCAGCACAGATACGCAGTATTTT,TRBV9,NA,TRBJ2-3,NA
CASSYRGAGADTQYF,TGTGCCAGCAGTTACAGAGGAGCGGGAGCAGATACGCAGTATTTT,TRBV6-5,NA,TRBJ2-3,TRBD2
CASRDRGRAVNEQFF,TGTGCCAGCCGAGACCGGGGGAGGGCCGTCAATGAGCAGTTCTTC,TRBV6-6,NA,TRBJ2-1,TRBD2
CASTIRPPGPAGASDTGELFF,TGTGCCAGCACTATTCGCCCTCCGGGACCAGCGGGAGCTTCGGACACCGGGGAGCTGTTTTTT,TRBV7-3,NA,TRBJ2-2,TRBD2